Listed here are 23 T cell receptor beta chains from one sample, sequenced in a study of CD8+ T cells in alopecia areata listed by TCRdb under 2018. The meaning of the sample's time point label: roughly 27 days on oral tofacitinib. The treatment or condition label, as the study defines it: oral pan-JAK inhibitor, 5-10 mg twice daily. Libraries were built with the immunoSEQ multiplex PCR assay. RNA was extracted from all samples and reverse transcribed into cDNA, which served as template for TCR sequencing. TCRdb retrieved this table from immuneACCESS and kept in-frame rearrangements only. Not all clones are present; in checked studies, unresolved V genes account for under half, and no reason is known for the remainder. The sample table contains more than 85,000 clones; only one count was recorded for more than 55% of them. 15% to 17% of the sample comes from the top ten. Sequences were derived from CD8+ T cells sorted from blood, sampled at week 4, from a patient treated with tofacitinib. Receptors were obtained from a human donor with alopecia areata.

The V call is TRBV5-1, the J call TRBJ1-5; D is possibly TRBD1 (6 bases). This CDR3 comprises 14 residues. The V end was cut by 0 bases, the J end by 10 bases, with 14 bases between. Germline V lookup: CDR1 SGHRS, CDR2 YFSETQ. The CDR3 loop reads CASSLGDMVGPQHF. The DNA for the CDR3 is TGCGCCAGCAGCTTGGGGGACATGGTTGGACCCCAGCATTTT.

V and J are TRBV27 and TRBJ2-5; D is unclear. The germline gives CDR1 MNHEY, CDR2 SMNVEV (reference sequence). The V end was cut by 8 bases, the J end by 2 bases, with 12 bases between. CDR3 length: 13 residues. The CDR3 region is CASRRSRQETQYF. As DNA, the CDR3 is TGTGCCAGCCGTCGAAGCAGACAAGAGACCCAGTACTTC.

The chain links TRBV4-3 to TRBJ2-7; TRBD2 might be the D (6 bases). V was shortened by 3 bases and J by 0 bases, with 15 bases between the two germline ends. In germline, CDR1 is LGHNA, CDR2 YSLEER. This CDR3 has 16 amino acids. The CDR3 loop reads CASSQRVSGFSYEQYF. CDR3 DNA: TGCGCCAGCAGCCAGAGGGTTAGCGGATTCTCCTACGAGCAGTACTTC.

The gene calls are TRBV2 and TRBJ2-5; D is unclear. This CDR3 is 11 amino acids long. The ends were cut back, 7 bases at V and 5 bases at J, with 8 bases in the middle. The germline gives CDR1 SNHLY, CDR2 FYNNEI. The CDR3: CASIGMETQYF. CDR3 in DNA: TGTGCCAGCATTGGCATGGAGACCCAGTACTTC. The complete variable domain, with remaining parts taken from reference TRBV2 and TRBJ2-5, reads EPEVTQTPSHQVTQMGQEVILRCVPISNHLYFYWYRQILGQKVEFLVSFYNNEISEKSEIFDDQFSVERPDGSNFTLKIRSTKLEDSAMYFCASIGMETQYFGPGTRLLVL.

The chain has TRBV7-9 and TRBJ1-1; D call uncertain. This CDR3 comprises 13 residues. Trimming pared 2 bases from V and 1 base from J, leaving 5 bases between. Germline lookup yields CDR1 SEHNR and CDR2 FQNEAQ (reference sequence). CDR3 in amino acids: CASSLLQNTEAFF. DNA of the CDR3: TGTGCCAGCAGCTTACTGCAGAACACTGAAGCTTTCTTT.

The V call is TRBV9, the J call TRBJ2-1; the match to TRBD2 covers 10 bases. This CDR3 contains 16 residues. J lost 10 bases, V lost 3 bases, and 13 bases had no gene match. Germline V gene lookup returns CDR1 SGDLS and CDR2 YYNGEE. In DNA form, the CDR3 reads TGTGCCAGCAGCGCCTGGAGTAGCGGGAGGTTGCAGGAGCAGTTCTTC. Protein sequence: CASSAWSSGRLQEQFF.

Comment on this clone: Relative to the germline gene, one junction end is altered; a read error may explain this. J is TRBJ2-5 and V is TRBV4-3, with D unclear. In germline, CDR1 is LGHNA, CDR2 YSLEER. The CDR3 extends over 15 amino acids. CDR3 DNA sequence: TGCGCCAGCAGCCAAGATCAGACAAAAGGGCTGCCGAAGGACTTC. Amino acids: CASSQDQTKGLPKDF.

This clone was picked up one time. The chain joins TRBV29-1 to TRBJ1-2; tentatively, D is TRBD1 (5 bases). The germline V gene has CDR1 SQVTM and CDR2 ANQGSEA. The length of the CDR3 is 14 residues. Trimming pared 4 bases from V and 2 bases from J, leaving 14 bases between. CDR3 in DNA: TGCAGCGTTGCGGGGCTCGAGGGGAACTATGGCTACACCTTC. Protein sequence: CSVAGLEGNYGYTF. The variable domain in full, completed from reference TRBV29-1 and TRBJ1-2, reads SAVISQKPSRDICQRGTSLTIQCQVDSQVTMMFWYRQQPGQSLTLIATANQGSEATYESGFVIDKFPISRPNLTFSTLTVSNMSPEDSSIYLCSVAGLEGNYGYTFGSGTRLTVV.

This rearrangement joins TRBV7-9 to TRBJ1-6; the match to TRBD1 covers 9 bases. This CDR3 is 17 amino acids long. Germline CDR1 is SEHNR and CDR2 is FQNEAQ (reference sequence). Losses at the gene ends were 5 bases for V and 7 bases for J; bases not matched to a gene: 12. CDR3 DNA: TGTGCCAGCAGCCTATCAAGGGACAGGGATCGCAATTCACCCCTCCACTTT. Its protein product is CASSLSRDRDRNSPLHF.

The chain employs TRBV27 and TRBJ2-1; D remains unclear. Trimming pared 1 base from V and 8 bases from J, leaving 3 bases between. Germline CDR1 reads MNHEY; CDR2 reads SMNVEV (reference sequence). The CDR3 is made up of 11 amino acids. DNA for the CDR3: TGTGCCAGCAGTTTATATGATGAGCAGTTCTTC. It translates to CASSLYDEQFF.

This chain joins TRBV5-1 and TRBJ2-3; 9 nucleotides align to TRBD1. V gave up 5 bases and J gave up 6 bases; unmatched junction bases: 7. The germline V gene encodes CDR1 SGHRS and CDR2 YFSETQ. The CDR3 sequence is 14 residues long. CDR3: CASRPWDRADTQYF. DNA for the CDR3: TGCGCCAGCAGGCCCTGGGACAGGGCGGATACGCAGTATTTT.

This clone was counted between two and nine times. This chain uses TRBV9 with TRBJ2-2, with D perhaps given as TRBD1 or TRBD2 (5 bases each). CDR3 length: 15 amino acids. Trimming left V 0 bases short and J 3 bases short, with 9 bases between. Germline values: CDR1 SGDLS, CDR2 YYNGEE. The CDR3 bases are TGTGCCAGCAGCGTAGATGGGGACCACACCGGGGAGCTGTTTTTT. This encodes CASSVDGDHTGELFF.

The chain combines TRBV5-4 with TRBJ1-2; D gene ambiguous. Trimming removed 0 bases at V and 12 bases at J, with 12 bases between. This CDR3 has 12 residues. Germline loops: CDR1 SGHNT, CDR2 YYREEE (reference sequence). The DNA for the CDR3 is TGTGCCAGCAGCTTGGGAGCCTCCATCCACACCTTC. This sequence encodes CASSLGASIHTF.

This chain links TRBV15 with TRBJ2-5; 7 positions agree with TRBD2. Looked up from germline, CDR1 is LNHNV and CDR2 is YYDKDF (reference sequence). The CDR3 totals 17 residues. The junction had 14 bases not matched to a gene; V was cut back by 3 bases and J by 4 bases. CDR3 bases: TGTGCCACCAGCAGGGTGACTAGCATTAGGATCTCAGAGACCCAGTACTTC. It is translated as CATSRVTSIRISETQYF. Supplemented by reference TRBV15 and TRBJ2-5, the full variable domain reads DAMVIQNPRYQVTQFGKPVTLSCSQTLNHNVMYWYQQKSSQAPKLLFHYYDKDFNNEADTPDNFQSRRPNTSFCFLDIRSPGLGDTAMYLCATSRVTSIRISETQYFGPGTRLLVL.

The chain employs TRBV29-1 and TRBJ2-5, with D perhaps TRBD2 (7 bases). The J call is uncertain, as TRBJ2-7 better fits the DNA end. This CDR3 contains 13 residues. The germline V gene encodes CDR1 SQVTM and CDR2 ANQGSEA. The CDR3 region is CSARGGGSYEQYF. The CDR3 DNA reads TGCAGCGCGAGGGGAGGGGGCTCCTACGAGCAGTACTTC.

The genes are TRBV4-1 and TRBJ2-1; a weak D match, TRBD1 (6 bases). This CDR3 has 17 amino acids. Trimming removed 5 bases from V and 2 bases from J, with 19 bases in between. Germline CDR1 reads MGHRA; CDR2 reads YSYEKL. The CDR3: CASSAGTQTPPYNEQFF. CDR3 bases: TGCGCCAGCAGCGCCGGGACACAGACACCTCCCTACAATGAGCAGTTCTTC.

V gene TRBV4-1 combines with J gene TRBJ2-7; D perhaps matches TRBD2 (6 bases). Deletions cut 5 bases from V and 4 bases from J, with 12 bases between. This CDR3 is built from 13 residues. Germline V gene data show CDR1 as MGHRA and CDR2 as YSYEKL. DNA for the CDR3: TGCGCCAGCAGCGCGGGGCCGTCGTACGAGCAGTACTTC. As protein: CASSAGPSYEQYF.

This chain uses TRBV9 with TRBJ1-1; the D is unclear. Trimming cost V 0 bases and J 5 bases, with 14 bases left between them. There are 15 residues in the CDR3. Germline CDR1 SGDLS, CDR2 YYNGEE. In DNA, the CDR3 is TGTGCCAGCAGCGTAGAGGGTGGTGGCGTTACTGAAGCTTTCTTT. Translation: CASSVEGGGVTEAFF.

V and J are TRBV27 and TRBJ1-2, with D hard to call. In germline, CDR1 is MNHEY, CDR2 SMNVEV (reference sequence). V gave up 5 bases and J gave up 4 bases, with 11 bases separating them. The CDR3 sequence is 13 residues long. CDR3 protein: CASSPGSFYGYTF. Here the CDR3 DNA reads TGTGCCAGCAGTCCAGGAAGCTTCTATGGCTACACCTTC.

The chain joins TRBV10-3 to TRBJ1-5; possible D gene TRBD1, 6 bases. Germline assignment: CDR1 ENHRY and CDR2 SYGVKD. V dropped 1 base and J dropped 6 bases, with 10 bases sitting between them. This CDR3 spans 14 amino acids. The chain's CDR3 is CAISEYRVLQPQHF. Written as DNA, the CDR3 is TGTGCCATCAGTGAGTACAGGGTACTTCAGCCCCAGCATTTT.

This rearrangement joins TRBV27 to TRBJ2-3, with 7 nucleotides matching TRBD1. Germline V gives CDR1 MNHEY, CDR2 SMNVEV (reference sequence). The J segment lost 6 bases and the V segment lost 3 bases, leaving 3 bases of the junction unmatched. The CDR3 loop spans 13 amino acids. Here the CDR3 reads CASSFQGVDTQYF. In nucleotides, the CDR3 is TGTGCCAGCAGTTTCCAGGGGGTGGATACGCAGTATTTT.

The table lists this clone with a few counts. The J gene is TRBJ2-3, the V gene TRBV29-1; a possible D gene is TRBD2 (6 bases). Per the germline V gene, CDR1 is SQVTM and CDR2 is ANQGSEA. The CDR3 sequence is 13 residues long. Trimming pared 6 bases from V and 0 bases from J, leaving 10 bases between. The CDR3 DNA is TGCAGCGTCTGGGGGACTAGCACAGATACGCAGTATTTT. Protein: CSVWGTSTDTQYF.

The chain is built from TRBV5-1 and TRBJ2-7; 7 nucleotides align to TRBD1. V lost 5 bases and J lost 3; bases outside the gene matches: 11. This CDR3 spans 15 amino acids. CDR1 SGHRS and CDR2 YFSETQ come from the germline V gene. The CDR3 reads CASRSEGAWDYEQYF. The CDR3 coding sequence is TGCGCCAGCAGATCCGAGGGGGCCTGGGACTACGAGCAGTACTTC. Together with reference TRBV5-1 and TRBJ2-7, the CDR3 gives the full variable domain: KAGVTQTPRYLIKTRGQQVTLSCSPISGHRSVSWYQQTPGQGLQFLFEYFSETQRNKGNFPGRFSGRQFSNSRSEMNVSTLELGDSALYLCASRSEGAWDYEQYFGPGTRLTVT.